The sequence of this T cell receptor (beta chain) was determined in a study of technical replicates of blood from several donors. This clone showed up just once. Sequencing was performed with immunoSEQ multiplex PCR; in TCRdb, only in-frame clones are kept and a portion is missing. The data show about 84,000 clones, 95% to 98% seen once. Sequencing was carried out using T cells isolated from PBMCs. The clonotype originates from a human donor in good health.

The CDR3 protein is CASSVPYTGELFF. The CDR3 nucleotides are TGTGCCAGCAGCGTACCGTACACCGGGGAGCTGTTTTTT. The rearrangement joins TRBV9 to TRBJ2-2; no firm D call. Germline lookup yields CDR1 SGDLS and CDR2 YYNGEE. The CDR3 length is 13 residues. Trimming removed 1 base at V and 3 bases at J, with 4 bases between.